The T cell receptor (beta chain) under discussion was sequenced for a study of blood T cell repertoires in COVID-19. Across the study: Spain, Italy and the United States supplied samples that represented acute and convalescent COVID-19.

In germline, CDR1 is SGHRS, CDR2 YFSETQ. V was clipped by 4 bases and J by 1 base, with 6 bases between them. The CDR3 length is 13 residues. In the authors' methods: Reference gene primer amplification in the assay estimated nucleated cell counts. Here immunoSEQ multiplex PCR was the method, and the copy in TCRdb shows in-frame clones only, minus some. V and J calls and clone size are as listed in that table; D and trimming were resolved from the DNA. The data show under 250,000 clones, around 86% seen once. Participants reported their clinical history, and cohort assignment relied on those reports. Among Cohort 3 donors, those recovered had two negative PCRs, clearance, or symptom resolution.

The chain uses TRBV5-1 and TRBJ1-3; D uncertain. This sequence originates from a man aged 40-49 years who had recovered from COVID-19. Material for sequencing was PBMCs or T cells enriched from blood (not recorded which). The DNA for the CDR3 is TGCGCCAGCAGCGAAGCTTCTGGAAACACCATATATTTT. This encodes CASSEASGNTIYF.